The source of this T cell receptor (beta chain) is a study of blood T cell repertoires in COVID-19. Whole-study context: Acute-phase and convalescent COVID-19 samples originated in the United States, Italy and Spain.

Using immunoSEQ multiplex PCR, the repertoire was profiled, and TCRdb retains in-frame clones only, with some absent. This table has around 280,000 clones, around 87% appearing once. This clone has only one observation. The CDR3 contains 16 residues. Per germline, CDR1 KGHSH and CDR2 LQKENI. Unmatched junction bases numbered 6, after V lost 3 bases and J lost 2 bases. The receptor's source is a man between 70 and 80 years old with acute or convalescent COVID-19. This chain connects TRBV18 to TRBJ2-2; 7 bases are a match to TRBD2. The sequenced sample consisted of peripheral blood. The CDR3 sequence: CASSPLAVLNTGELFF. The CDR3, as DNA: TGTGCCAGCTCACCTCTAGCGGTACTAAACACCGGGGAGCTGTTTTTT.